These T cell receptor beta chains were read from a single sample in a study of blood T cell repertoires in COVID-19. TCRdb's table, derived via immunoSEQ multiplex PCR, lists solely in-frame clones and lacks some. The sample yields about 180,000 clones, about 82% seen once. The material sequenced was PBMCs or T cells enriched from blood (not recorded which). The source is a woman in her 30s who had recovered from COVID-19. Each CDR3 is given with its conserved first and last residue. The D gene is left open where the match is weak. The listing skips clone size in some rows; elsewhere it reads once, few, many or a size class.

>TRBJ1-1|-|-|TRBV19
CAASLGGEVNTEAFF
TGTGCCGCGTCCCTGGGAGGGGAAGTGAACACTGAAGCTTTCTTT
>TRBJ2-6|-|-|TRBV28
CASNPIRGSGANVLTF
TGTGCCAGCAACCCCATCAGGGGCTCTGGGGCCAACGTCCTGACTTTC
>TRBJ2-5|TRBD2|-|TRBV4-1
CASSQVGLAEETQYF
TGCGCCAGCAGCCAAGTGGGACTAGCGGAAGAGACCCAGTACTTC
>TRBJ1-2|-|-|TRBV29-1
CSVTTGDYGYTF
TGCAGCGTCACGACAGGCGACTATGGCTACACCTTC
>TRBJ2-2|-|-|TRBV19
CASIDSMTSNTGELFF
TGTGCCAGTATCGACAGCATGACCTCGAACACCGGGGAGCTGTTTTTT
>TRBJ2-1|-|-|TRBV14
CASNPRGSYNEQFF
TGTGCCAGCAACCCCCGGGGCTCCTACAATGAGCAGTTCTTC
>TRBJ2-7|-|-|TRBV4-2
CASSQVDSGSYEQYF
TGTGCCAGCAGCCAAGTGGATAGCGGTAGTTACGAGCAGTACTTC
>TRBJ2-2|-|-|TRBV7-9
CASSLGVGTGELFF
TGTGCCAGCAGCTTAGGAGTCGGCACCGGGGAGCTGTTTTTT
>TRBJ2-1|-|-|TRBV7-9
CASSGIGTPPAYNEQFF
TGTGCCAGCAGCGGAATAGGGACACCCCCCGCCTACAATGAGCAGTTCTTC
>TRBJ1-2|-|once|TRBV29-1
CSVEIEGANYGYTF
TGCAGCGTTGAAATTGAGGGGGCTAACTATGGCTACACCTTC
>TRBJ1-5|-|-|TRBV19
CASSITGSNQPQHF
TGTGCCAGTAGCATTACAGGGAGCAATCAGCCCCAGCATTTT
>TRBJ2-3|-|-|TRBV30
CAWSIATSTDTQYF
TGTGCCTGGAGTATAGCGACTAGCACAGATACGCAGTATTTT
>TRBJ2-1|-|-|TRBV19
CASSSAGYTYNEQFF
TGTGCCAGTAGTTCGGCAGGCTATACCTACAATGAGCAGTTCTTC
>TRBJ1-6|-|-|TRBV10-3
CAISESGGDGSPLHF
TGTGCCATCAGTGAGTCTGGAGGGGATGGGTCACCCCTCCACTTT
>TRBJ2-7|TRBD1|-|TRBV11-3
CASSSWDRGHEQYF
TGTGCCAGCAGCTCTTGGGACAGGGGCCACGAGCAGTACTTC
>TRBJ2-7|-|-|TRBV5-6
CASSLFLANLGQYF
TGTGCCAGCAGCTTGTTTCTAGCGAATTTGGGGCAGTACTTC
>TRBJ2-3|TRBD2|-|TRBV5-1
CASSPGTSGTTDTQYF
TGCGCCAGCAGCCCCGGGACTAGCGGGACCACAGATACGCAGTATTTT
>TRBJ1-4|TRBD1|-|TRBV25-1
CASSLTPGQGNEKLFF
TGTGCCAGCAGCCTGACCCCGGGACAGGGTAATGAAAAACTGTTTTTT
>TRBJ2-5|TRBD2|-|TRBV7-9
CASSTPGAGERDQETQYF
TGTGCCAGCAGCACCCCAGGAGCGGGAGAGAGAGACCAAGAGACCCAGTACTTC
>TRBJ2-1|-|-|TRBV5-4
CASSWLGVAANEQFF
TGTGCCAGCAGCTGGTTAGGGGTGGCGGCCAATGAGCAGTTCTTC
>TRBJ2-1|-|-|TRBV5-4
CASSLSWGEFEQFF
TGTGCCAGCAGCTTGTCTTGGGGGGAATTTGAGCAGTTCTTC
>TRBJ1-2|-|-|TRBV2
CASGPGRTLSNYGYTF
TGTGCCAGCGGTCCAGGGCGCACCCTTTCTAACTATGGCTACACCTTC